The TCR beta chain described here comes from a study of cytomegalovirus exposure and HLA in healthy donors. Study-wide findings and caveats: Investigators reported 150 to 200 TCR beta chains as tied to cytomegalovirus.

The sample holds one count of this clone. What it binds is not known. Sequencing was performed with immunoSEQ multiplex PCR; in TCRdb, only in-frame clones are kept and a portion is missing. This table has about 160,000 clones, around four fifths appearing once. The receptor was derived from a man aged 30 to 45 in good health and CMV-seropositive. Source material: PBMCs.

The CDR3 loop is CASSPTGQGLYSNQPQHF. As DNA, the CDR3 is TGTGCCAGTAGCCCTACCGGACAGGGGCTTTATAGCAATCAGCCCCAGCATTTT. The J gene is TRBJ1-5, the V gene TRBV19, with 9 nucleotides matching TRBD1. V lost 6 bases to trimming and J lost 0 bases; unmatched junction nucleotides: 12. This CDR3 has 18 residues. Germline lookup yields CDR1 LNHDA and CDR2 SQIVND (reference sequence).